Following are 9 T cell receptor beta chains from one sample sequenced in a study of a mutant IDH1 vaccine in newly diagnosed glioma. Antigens for these TCRs are unknown. The time point is: week 47, end of study. Vaccination comprised doses that each held 300 ug of mutant IDH1 20-mer peptide, plus topical imiquimod. Some clones are missing from TCRdb's copy, which holds only in-frame ones; the method was immunoSEQ multiplex PCR. The repertoire holds roughly 86,000 clones, with around 92% as singletons. This sample comprised PBMCs, obtained from a glioma patient whose treatment included an IDH1 peptide vaccine. Receptors were obtained from a woman aged 45-59 years with glioma.

The chain is built from TRBV29-1 and TRBJ2-3; no clear D. V was pared by 5 bases and J by 4 bases, with 13 bases between. CDR3 length: 13 residues. Germline CDR1 SQVTM, CDR2 ANQGSEA. For the CDR3, the DNA is TGCAGCGTTAGACACCTCGGTGCAGATACGCAGTATTTT. It yields the protein CSVRHLGADTQYF.

This chain connects TRBV28 to TRBJ1-1; TRBD1 aligns across 7 bases. CDR1 is MDHEN and CDR2 is SYDVKM in the germline V gene. The CDR3 is 15 amino acids. With V trimmed by 4 bases and J by 1 base, 6 bases remained unmatched. The CDR3 DNA is TGTGCCAGCAGTTCCACCGGGACAGAGAACACTGAAGCTTTCTTT. This sequence encodes CASSSTGTENTEAFF.

The chain carries TRBV7-6 and TRBJ2-2; no clear D gene. Deletions cut 5 bases from V and 6 bases from J, with 7 bases between. CDR3 length equals 12 residues. The germline V gene has CDR1 SGHVS and CDR2 FNYEAQ. DNA for the CDR3: TGTGCCAGCAGCACATACGCCGGGGAGCTGTTTTTT. The encoded protein is CASSTYAGELFF. The full variable domain, completed using reference TRBV7-6 and TRBJ2-2, is GAGVSQSPRYKVTKRGQDVALRCDPISGHVSLYWYRQALGQGPEFLTYFNYEAQQDKSGLPNDRFSAERPEGSISTLTIQRTEQRDSAMYRCASSTYAGELFFGEGSRLTVL.

This clone was counted once. The chain is built from TRBV28 and TRBJ1-1, with 8 bases identical to TRBD1. Per germline, CDR1 MDHEN and CDR2 SYDVKM. V lost 3 bases, J lost 6 bases, and 3 bases stayed unmatched. CDR3 length: 13 residues. CDR3 residues: CASSLAGGSEAFF. CDR3 DNA: TGTGCCAGCAGTTTGGCAGGGGGCTCTGAAGCTTTCTTT.

V gene TRBV20-1 combines with J gene TRBJ2-1; D ambiguous. CDR1 DFQATT and CDR2 SNEGSKA come from the germline V gene (reference sequence). This CDR3 contains 11 residues. V was pared by 3 bases and J by 8 bases, with 8 bases between. Here the CDR3 reads CSASWRDEQFF. The CDR3 bases are TGCAGTGCTAGTTGGAGAGATGAGCAGTTCTTC.

This clone was picked up a small number of times. The rearrangement links TRBV19 to TRBJ2-7; 7 nucleotides agree with TRBD2. The CDR3 has 15 residues. J lost 0 bases, V lost 3 bases, and 5 bases had no gene match. Germline CDR1 LNHDA, CDR2 SQIVND (reference sequence). The chain's CDR3 is CASSIPGGSSYEQYF. Here the CDR3 DNA reads TGTGCCAGTAGTATTCCCGGCGGGAGCTCCTACGAGCAGTACTTC.

The table lists this clone with a count of one. V and J are TRBV10-3 and TRBJ2-1; tentatively, D is TRBD2 (6 bases). V was cut by 6 bases and J by 0 bases, with 15 bases left in between. Germline CDR1 reads ENHRY; CDR2 reads SYGVKD. This CDR3 spans 16 amino acids. In nucleotides, the CDR3 is TGTGCCATCAGGGGAGTAGCGGCGAGCTCCTACAATGAGCAGTTCTTC. Translating it yields CAIRGVAASSYNEQFF.

This clone was seen a few times. CDR3 bases: TGTGCCAGTAGTAGCGCCGGTATGAACACTGAAGCTTTCTTT. This gives the protein CASSSAGMNTEAFF. V and J are TRBV19 and TRBJ1-1; D gene ambiguous. The germline gives CDR1 LNHDA, CDR2 SQIVND (reference sequence). Trimming removed 4 bases from V and 0 bases from J, with 9 bases in between. The CDR3 extends over 14 amino acids.

This clone occurred a few times. The CDR3 DNA follows: TGTGCCAGCAGTTTTACAGGGAGGTTCTCTGGAAACACCATATATTTT. Translating it yields CASSFTGRFSGNTIYF. The chain carries TRBV27 and TRBJ1-3, with D possibly TRBD1 on 6 matching bases. Looked up from germline, CDR1 is MNHEY and CDR2 is SMNVEV (reference sequence). V was shortened by 3 bases and J by 0 bases, with 12 bases between the two germline ends. CDR3 length: 16 amino acids.